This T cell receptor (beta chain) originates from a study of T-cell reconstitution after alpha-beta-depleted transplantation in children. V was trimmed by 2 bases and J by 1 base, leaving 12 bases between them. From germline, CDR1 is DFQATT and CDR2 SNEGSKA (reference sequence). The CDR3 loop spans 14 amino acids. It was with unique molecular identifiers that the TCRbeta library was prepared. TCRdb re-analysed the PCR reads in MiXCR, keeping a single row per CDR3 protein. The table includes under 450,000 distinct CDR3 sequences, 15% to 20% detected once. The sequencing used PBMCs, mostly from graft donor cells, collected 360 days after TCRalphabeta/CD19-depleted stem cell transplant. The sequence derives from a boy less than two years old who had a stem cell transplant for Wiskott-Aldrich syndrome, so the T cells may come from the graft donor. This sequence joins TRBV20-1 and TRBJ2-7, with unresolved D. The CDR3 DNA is TGCAGTGCTAGAAGAGGAATCCCTTCCTACGAGCAGTACTTC. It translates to CSARRGIPSYEQYF.